Included here is one T cell receptor beta chain sequence, with context. The data belong to a study of OX40 agonist ivuxolimab in advanced cancers. Whole-study context: In this cohort, patients received ivuxolimab, an agonistic anti-OX40 (CD134) antibody.

Profiled with immunoSEQ multiplex PCR; TCRdb holds only in-frame clones, not every one. The sample contains 55,000 to 65,000 clones, about nine tenths of which appear only once. With V trimmed by 5 bases and J by 3 bases, 11 bases remained unmatched. The germline gives CDR1 LNHDA, CDR2 SQIVND (reference sequence). This CDR3 is built from 16 residues. This rearrangement joins TRBV19 to TRBJ1-1; 8 bases line up with TRBD1. The sample here was CD4+ or CD8+ T cells sorted from blood, taken in a trial of the OX40 agonist ivuxolimab. The sequence was collected from an adult with an advanced solid tumor such as melanoma, head and neck, liver or kidney cancer. CDR3 loop: CASSLGPRQGHTEAFF. In nucleotides, the CDR3 is TGTGCCAGTAGTTTAGGACCGCGACAGGGGCACACTGAAGCTTTCTTT.